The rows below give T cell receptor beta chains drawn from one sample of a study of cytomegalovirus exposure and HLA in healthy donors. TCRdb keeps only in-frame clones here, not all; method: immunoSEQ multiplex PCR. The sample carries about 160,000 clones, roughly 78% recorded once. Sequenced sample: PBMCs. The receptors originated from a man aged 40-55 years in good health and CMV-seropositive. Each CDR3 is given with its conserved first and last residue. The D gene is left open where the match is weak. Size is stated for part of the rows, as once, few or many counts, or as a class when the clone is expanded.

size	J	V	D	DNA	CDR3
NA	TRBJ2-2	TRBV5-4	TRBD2	TGTGCCAGCAGCTTGGGGGCGACTAGCGCTCTGGAGCTGTTTTTT	CASSLGATSALELFF
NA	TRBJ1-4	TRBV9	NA	TGTGCCAGCAGCAAAGGGGGGGCCGATAATGAAAAACTGTTTTTT	CASSKGGADNEKLFF
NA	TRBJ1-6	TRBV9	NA	TGTGCCAGCAGCCCCGAGGTGGGGCGATCACCCCTCCACTTT	CASSPEVGRSPLHF
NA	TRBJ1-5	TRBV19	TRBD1	TGTGCCAGTAGTGAGGGACAGGGGTTTGGGGGCAATCAGCCCCAGCATTTT	CASSEGQGFGGNQPQHF
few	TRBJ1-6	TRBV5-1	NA	TGCGCCAGCAGCTTAGCCGGGTCCTATAATTCACCCCTCCACTTT	CASSLAGSYNSPLHF
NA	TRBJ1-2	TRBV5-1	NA	TGCGCCAGCAGCTCCCAAGGGGTGGGCTATGGCTACACCTTC	CASSSQGVGYGYTF
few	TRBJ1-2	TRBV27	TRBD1	TGTGCCAGCAGTCCCCCGGGACAGGGCTATGGCTACACCTTC	CASSPPGQGYGYTF
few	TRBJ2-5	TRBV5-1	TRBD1	TGCGCCAGCAGCTCTACAGGGGAAGAGACCCAGTACTTC	CASSSTGEETQYF
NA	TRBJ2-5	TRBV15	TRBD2	TGTGCCACCAGCAGAGGGCTAGCGGAAGAGACCCAGTACTTC	CATSRGLAEETQYF
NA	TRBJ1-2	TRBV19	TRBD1	TGTGCCAGTACCGACAGGGGTAGGGGCTATGGCTACACCTTC	CASTDRGRGYGYTF
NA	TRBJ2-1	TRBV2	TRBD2	TGTGCCAGCAGCCCGTCCTCAGCGGGGGCTGGGAATGAGCAGTTCTTC	CASSPSSAGAGNEQFF
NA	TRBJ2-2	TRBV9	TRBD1	TGTGCCAGCCACAGGGGAAGGACCACCGGGGAGCTGTTTTTT	CASHRGRTTGELFF
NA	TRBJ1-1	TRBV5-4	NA	TGTGCCAGCAGCTTTCCGACGGGAGTGAACACTGAAGCTTTCTTT	CASSFPTGVNTEAFF
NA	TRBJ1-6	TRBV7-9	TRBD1	TGTGCCAGCAGCTCCCCACAAGGGGGCAATTCACCCCTCCACTTT	CASSSPQGGNSPLHF
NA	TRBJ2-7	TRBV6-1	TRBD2	TGTGCCAGCAGTGATCCGGGACTAGCGGGGGGGAAAGAGCAGTACTTC	CASSDPGLAGGKEQYF
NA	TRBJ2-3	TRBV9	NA	TGTGCCAGCAGCGTTTCCAGGGCAAGCACAGATACGCAGTATTTT	CASSVSRASTDTQYF
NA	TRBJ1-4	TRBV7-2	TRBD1	TGTGCCAGCAGCTTAGGACAGGGGAGTGAAAAACTGTTTTTT	CASSLGQGSEKLFF
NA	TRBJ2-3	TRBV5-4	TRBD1	TGTGCCAGCAGCTGGGGGACAGCCACAGATACGCAGTATTTT	CASSWGTATDTQYF
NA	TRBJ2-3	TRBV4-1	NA	TGCGCCAGCAGCCGAGTAACGCGGGCAGATACGCAGTATTTT	CASSRVTRADTQYF
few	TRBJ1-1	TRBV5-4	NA	TGTGCCAGCAGCTTAGAGGTCATGAACACTGAAGCTTTCTTT	CASSLEVMNTEAFF
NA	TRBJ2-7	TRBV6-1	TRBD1	TGTGCCAGCGGCTCTCCCGGGACAGGAGTCTACGAGCAGTACTTC	CASGSPGTGVYEQYF
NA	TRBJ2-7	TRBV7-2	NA	TGTGCCAGCAGCACCAGGGTACTGAACGAGCAGTACTTC	CASSTRVLNEQYF
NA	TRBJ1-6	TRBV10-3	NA	TGTGCCATCAGTGAATACGAGAGCTCCTATAATTCACCCCTCCACTTT	CAISEYESSYNSPLHF
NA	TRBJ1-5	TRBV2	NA	TGTGCCAGCAGTCCCCGCCCATCGGAGGCGATCCCCTATAGCAATCAGCCCCAGCATTTT	CASSPRPSEAIPYSNQPQHF
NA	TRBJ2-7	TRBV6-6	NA	TGTGCCAGCAGTCAGGGGCCGGGGGAGCAGTACTTC	CASSQGPGEQYF
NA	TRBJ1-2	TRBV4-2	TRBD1	TGTGCCAGCAGCCATACAGGGGACAGTTATGGCTACACCTTC	CASSHTGDSYGYTF
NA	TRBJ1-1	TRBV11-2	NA	TGTGCCAGCAGCTTGCTACAGGGGAACACTGAAGCTTTCTTT	CASSLLQGNTEAFF
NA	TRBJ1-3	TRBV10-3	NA	TGTGCCATCAGTGAGTCTGGAGCATTTGGAAACACCATATATTTT	CAISESGAFGNTIYF
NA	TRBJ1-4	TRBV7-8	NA	TGTGCCAGCAGCTTTCTGGGTCCCGGGAGCGAAAAACTGTTTTTT	CASSFLGPGSEKLFF
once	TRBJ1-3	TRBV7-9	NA	TGTTCCAGCAGAACGGGTCAACCTTCTGGAAACACCATATATTTT	CSSRTGQPSGNTIYF
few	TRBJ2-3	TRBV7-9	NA	TGTGCCAGCAGCCCCCCCTCGAGGGTCCCAGATACGCAGTATTTT	CASSPPSRVPDTQYF
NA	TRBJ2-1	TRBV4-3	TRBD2	TGCGCCAGCAGCCAAGAACCGGGACTAGCGGGGTCCGGTGAGCAGTTCTTC	CASSQEPGLAGSGEQFF
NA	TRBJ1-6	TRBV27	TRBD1	TGTGCCAGCAGTTTATACGTCCCGGGACAGGGGGGAAATTCACCCCTCCACTTT	CASSLYVPGQGGNSPLHF
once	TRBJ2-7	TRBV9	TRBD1	TGTGCCAGCAGCGTAGGTCCAGGGACAGCGACCTACGAGCAGTACTTC	CASSVGPGTATYEQYF
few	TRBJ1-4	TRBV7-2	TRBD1	TGTGCCAGCAGCGTTCAGACAGGGACTAATGAAAAACTGTTTTTT	CASSVQTGTNEKLFF
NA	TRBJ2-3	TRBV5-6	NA	TGTGCCAGCAGCTTGGGGGCAGGGGTGCGAACAGATACGCAGTATTTT	CASSLGAGVRTDTQYF